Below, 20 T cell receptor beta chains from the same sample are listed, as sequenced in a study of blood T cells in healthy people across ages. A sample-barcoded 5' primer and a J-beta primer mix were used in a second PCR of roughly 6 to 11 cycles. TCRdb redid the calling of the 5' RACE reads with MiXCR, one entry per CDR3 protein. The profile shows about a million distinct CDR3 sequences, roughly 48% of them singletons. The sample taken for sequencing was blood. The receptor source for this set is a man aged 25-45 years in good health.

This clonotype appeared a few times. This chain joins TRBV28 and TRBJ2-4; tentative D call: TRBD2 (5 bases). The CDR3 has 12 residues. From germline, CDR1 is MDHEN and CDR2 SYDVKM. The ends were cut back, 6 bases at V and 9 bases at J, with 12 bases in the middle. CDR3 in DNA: TGTGCCAGCAGCCTCTGGGGAGCCATTCAGTACTTC. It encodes CASSLWGAIQYF.

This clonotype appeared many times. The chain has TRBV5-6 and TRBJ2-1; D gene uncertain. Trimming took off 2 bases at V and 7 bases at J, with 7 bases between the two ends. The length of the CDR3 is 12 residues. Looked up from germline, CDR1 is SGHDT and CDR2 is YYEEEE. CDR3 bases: TGTGCCAGCAGCTTCGCAGGTAATGAGCAGTTCTTC. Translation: CASSFAGNEQFF.

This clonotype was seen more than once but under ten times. CDR3 in amino acids: CASSESGSGSRSDTQYF. CDR3 nucleotide sequence: TGTGCCAGCAGTGAATCGGGTAGCGGGAGTAGGTCAGATACGCAGTATTTT. The chain is built from TRBV25-1 and TRBJ2-3, with 9 bases matching TRBD2. V shed 1 base and J 4 bases; nucleotides not matched to a gene: 9. Germline V gene lookup returns CDR1 MGHDK and CDR2 SYGVNS. The CDR3 extends over 17 amino acids. Variable domain in full (rest from reference TRBV25-1 and TRBJ2-3): EADIYQTPRYLVIGTGKKITLECSQTMGHDKMYWYQQDPGMELHLIHYSYGVNSTEKGDLSSESTVSRIRTEHFPLTLESARPSHTSQYLCASSESGSGSRSDTQYFGPGTRLTVL.

CDR3 sequence (DNA): TGTGCCAGCAGCGGGTATAGCGGTGGGGCCCTCACCGGGGAGCTGTTTTTT. This gives the protein CASSGYSGGALTGELFF. The chain joins TRBV5-6 to TRBJ2-2; weak D call: TRBD2 (6 bases). Per germline, CDR1 SGHDT and CDR2 YYEEEE. The CDR3 is made up of 17 amino acids. V shed 4 bases and J shed 4 bases, with 20 bases lying between them.

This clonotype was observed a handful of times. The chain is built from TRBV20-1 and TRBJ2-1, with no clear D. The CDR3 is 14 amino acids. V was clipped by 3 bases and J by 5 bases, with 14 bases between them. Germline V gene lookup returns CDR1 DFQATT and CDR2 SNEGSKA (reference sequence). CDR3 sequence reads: CSASMAGRDNEQFF. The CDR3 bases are TGCAGTGCTAGTATGGCAGGACGCGACAATGAGCAGTTCTTC.

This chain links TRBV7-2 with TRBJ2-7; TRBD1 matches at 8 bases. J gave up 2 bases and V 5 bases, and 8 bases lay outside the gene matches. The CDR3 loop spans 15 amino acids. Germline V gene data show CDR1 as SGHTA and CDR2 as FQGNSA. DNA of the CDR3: TGTGCCAGCAGCCCCAAAGTGGACAGGGCCTACGAGCAGTACTTC. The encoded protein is CASSPKVDRAYEQYF.

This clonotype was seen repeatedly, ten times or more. Written as DNA, the CDR3 is TGTGCCAGCAGCTTAGCGGGGAGTACCGGGGAGCTGTTTTTT. It codes for CASSLAGSTGELFF. V gene TRBV7-2 combines with J gene TRBJ2-2; tentatively, D is TRBD2 (5 bases). Trimming left V 0 bases short and J 5 bases short, with 7 bases between. The germline CDR1 and CDR2 sequences are SGHTA and FQGNSA. This CDR3 spans 14 amino acids. The variable domain in full, with the rest retrieved from reference TRBV7-2 and TRBJ2-2, is GAGVSQSPSNKVTEKGKDVELRCDPISGHTALYWYRQSLGQGLEFLIYFQGNSAPDKSGLPSDRFSAERTGGSVSTLTIQRTQQEDSAVYLCASSLAGSTGELFFGEGSRLTVL.

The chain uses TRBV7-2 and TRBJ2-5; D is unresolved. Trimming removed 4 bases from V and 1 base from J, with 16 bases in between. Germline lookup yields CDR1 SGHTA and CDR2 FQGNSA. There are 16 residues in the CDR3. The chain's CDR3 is CASSSLRKISQETQYF. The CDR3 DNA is TGTGCCAGCAGCTCACTCAGAAAGATCTCCCAAGAGACCCAGTACTTC.

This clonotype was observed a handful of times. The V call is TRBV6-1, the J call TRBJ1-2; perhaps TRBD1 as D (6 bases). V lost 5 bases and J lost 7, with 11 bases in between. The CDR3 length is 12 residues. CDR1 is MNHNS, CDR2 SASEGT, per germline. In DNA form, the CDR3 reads TGTGCCAGCAGTACTACAGGGCTTGGCTACACCTTC. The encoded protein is CASSTTGLGYTF.

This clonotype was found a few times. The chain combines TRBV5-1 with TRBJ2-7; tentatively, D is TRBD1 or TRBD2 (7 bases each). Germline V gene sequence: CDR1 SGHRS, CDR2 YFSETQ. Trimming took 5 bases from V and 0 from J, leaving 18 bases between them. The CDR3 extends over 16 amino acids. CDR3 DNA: TGCGCCAGCAGTCCCGGGGAGGGACAGAGCTCCTACGAGCAGTACTTC. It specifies CASSPGEGQSSYEQYF.

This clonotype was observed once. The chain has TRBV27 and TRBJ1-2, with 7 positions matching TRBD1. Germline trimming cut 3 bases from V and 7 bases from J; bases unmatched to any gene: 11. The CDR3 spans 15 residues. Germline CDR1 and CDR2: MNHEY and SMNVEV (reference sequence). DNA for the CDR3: TGTGCCAGCAGTTTTGGAAGCTGTTCAGGGGGTGGCTACACCTTC. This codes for CASSFGSCSGGGYTF.

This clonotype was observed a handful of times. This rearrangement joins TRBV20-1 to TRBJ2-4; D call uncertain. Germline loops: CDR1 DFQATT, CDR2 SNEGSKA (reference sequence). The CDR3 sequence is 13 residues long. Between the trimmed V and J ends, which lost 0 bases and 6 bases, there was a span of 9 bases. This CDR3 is CSARDSPGNIQYF. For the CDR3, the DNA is TGCAGTGCTAGAGATTCTCCGGGAAACATTCAGTACTTC.

The CDR3 DNA reads TGTGCCAGCAGTTTTGGTCATGGACCGGTGACCTACGAGCAGTACTTC. Residues: CASSFGHGPVTYEQYF. V and J are TRBV27 and TRBJ2-7; D is unclear. The CDR3 totals 16 residues. Trimming pared 3 bases from V and 2 bases from J, leaving 17 bases between. The V gene's germline CDR1 is MNHEY and CDR2 SMNVEV (reference sequence).

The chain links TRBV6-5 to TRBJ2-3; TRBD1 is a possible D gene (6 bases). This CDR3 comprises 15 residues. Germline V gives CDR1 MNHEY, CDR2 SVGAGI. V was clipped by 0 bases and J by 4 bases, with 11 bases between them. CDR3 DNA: TGTGCCAGCAGTTACTCGGGGGCCAGCTCAGATACGCAGTATTTT. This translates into CASSYSGASSDTQYF.

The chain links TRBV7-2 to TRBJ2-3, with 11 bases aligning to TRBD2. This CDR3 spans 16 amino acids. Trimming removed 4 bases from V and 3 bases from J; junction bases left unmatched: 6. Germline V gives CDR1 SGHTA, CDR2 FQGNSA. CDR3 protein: CASSSLAGGRTDTQYF. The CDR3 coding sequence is TGTGCCAGCAGCTCATTAGCGGGGGGGAGAACAGATACGCAGTATTTT. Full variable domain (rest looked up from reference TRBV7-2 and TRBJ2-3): GAGVSQSPSNKVTEKGKDVELRCDPISGHTALYWYRQSLGQGLEFLIYFQGNSAPDKSGLPSDRFSAERTGGSVSTLTIQRTQQEDSAVYLCASSSLAGGRTDTQYFGPGTRLTVL.

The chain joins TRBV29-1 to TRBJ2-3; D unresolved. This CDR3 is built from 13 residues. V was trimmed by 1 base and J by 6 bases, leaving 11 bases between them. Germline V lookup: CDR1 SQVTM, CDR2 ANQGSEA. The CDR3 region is CSVEVNTWDTQYF. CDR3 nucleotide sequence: TGCAGCGTTGAAGTAAATACTTGGGATACGCAGTATTTT.

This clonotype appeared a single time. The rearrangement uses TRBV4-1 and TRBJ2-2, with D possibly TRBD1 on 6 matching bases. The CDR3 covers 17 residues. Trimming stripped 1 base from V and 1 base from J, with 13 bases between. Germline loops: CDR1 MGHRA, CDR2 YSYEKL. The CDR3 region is CASSQGVVRGNTGELFF. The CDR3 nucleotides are TGCGCCAGCAGCCAAGGCGTAGTCAGGGGGAACACCGGGGAGCTGTTTTTT.

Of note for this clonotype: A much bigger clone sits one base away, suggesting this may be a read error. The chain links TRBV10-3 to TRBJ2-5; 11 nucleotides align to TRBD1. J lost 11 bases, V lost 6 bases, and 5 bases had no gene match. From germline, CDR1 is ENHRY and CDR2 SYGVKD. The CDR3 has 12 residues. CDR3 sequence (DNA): TGTGCCATCAGGGGACAGGGGGTTGAGCAGTACTTC. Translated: CAIRGQGVEQYF.

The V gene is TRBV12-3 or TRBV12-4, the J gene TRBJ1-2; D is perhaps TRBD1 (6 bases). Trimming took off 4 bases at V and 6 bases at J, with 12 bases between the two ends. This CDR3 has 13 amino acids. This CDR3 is CASSSSGQNGYTF. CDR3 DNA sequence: TGTGCCAGCAGTTCTTCCGGACAGAATGGCTACACCTTC.

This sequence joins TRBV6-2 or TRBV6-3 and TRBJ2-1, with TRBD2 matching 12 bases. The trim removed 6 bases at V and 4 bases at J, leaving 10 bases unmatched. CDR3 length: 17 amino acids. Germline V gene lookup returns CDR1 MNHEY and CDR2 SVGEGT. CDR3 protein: CASSPTSGGLLYNEQFF. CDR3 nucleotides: TGTGCCAGCAGCCCGACTAGCGGGGGTCTATTATACAATGAGCAGTTCTTC.